One TCR beta chain is described in this entry. This record belongs to a study of blood T cell repertoires in COVID-19. The protocol was immunoSEQ multiplex PCR, while the TCRdb copy is restricted to in-frame clones and leaves out a portion. The sample lists about 300,000 clones, 85% to 90% occurring once. The sample comprised peripheral blood. This TCR came from a woman aged 30 to 39 with COVID-19, enrolled during active disease.

CDR3 nucleotide sequence: TGCGCCAGCAGCCCGTCCACCGGGGAGCTGTTTTTT. Translated: CASSPSTGELFF. This chain uses TRBV5-1 with TRBJ2-2; D not resolved. The CDR3 extends over 12 amino acids. V was pared by 4 bases and J by 4 bases, with 5 bases between. The germline V gene has CDR1 SGHRS and CDR2 YFSETQ.